This T cell receptor (beta chain) comes out of a study of CD8 T cells in Susac syndrome. Regarding the study as a whole: In Susac syndrome, CD4+ T cell repertoires lacked any clonal expansion.

Random hexamers primed reverse transcription of roughly 0.45 to 1 ug RNA. A single record per CDR3 protein comes from TCRdb applying MiXCR to the immunoSEQ multiplex PCR reads. The sample lists more than 200,000 distinct CDR3 sequences, less than 95% seen once, with about 0.14% in the top ten. This CDR3 comprises 15 residues. The V gene end was trimmed by 6 bases and the J gene end by 5 bases; junction bases not matched to a gene: 7. As concerns this clonotype: Its antigen is unidentified.

The receptor comes from a human donor with Susac syndrome. This chain joins TRBV12-3 or TRBV12-4 and TRBJ2-5; 12 bases line up with TRBD2. The sample comprised CD4+ T cells from PBMCs. CDR3 nucleotides: TGTGCCAGCAGCCCTAGCGGGGGGGCGTGGGAGACCCAGTACTTC. Protein sequence: CASSPSGGAWETQYF.